The entry below describes one TCR beta chain. This sample is drawn from a study of blood T cell repertoires in COVID-19. Study-wide context: PBMCs, B-cell-depleted T cells, or T cells were the source of the cDNA or gDNA that made up the material.

Which cohort a participant joined came from the clinical history participants gave. Some clones are missing from TCRdb's copy, which holds only in-frame ones; the method was immunoSEQ multiplex PCR. The sample consists of 200,000 to 250,000 clones, roughly 84% of them appearing once. J was trimmed by 0 bases and V by 7 bases; bases with no gene match: 24. Germline lookup yields CDR1 LGHNA and CDR2 YNFKEQ. The length of the CDR3 is 21 residues. Specimen: PBMCs or T cells enriched from blood (not recorded which). This chain uses TRBV4-2 with TRBJ1-3, with 7 bases matching TRBD1. This clonotype was obtained from a woman aged 40-49 years who had recovered from COVID-19. The CDR3 here is CASTDPTGTDIQGSSGNTIYF. DNA of the CDR3: TGTGCCAGCACCGATCCGACAGGGACGGATATTCAGGGGAGCTCTGGAAACACCATATATTTT.